This T cell receptor (beta chain) was captured by sequencing in a study of shared clonotypes between healthy human individuals. CDR1 and CDR2 (germline): SGHTA, FQGNSA. The CDR3 contains 15 residues. The V gene end was trimmed by 5 bases and the J gene end by 0 bases; junction bases not matched to a gene: 5. This table comes from immunoSEQ multiplex PCR, and its TCRdb copy is limited to in-frame clones, with some not included. The sample records under 1 million clones, around 96% being singletons. Naive CD8 cells comprised CD45RO-negative, CCR7-positively selected cells, excluding terminally differentiated effector memory CD45RA+ cells.

The genes are TRBV7-2 and TRBJ2-7; 9 bases agree with TRBD2. This sequence originates from a man younger than 40 in good health. The material sequenced was naive CD8+ T cells sorted from blood. The CDR3 DNA follows: TGTGCCAGCAGCCAAGGACTAGCGACCTCCTACGAGCAGTACTTC. Amino acids: CASSQGLATSYEQYF.